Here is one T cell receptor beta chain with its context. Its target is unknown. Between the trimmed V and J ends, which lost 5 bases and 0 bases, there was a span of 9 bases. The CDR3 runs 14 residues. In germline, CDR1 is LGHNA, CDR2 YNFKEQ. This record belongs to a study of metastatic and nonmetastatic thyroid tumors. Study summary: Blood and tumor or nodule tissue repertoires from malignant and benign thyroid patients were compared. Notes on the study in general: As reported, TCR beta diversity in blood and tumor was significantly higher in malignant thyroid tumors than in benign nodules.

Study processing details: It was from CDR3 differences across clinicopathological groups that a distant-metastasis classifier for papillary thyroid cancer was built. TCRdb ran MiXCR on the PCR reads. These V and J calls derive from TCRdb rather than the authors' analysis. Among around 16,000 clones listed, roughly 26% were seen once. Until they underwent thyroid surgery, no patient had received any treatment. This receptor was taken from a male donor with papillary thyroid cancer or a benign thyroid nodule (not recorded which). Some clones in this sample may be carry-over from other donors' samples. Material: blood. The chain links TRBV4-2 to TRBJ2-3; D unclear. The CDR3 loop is CASSNGPSTDTQYF. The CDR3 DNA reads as TGTGCCAGCAGCAACGGGCCTAGCACAGATACGCAGTATTTT.